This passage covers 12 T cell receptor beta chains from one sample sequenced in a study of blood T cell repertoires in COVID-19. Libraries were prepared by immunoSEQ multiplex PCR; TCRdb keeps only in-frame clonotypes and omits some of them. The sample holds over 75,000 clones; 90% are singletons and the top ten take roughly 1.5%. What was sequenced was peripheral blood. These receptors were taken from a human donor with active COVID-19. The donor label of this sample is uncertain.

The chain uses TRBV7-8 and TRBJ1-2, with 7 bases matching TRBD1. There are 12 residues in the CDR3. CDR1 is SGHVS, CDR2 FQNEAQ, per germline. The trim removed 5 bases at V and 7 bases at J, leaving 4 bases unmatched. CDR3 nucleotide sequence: TGTGCCAGCAGCCGACAGGGTACTGGCTACACCTTC. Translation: CASSRQGTGYTF. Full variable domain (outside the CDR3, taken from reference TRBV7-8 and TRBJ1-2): GAGVSQSPRYKVAKRGQDVALRCDPISGHVSLFWYQQALGQGPEFLTYFQNEAQLDKSGLPSDRFFAERPEGSVSTLKIQRTQQEDSAVYLCASSRQGTGYTFGSGTRLTVV.

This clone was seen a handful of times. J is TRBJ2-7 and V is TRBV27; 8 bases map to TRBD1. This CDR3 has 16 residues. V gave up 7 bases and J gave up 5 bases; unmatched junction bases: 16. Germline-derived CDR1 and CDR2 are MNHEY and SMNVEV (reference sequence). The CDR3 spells CASTEGGAGGRNEQYF. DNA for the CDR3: TGTGCCAGCACCGAAGGTGGGGCAGGGGGCAGGAACGAGCAGTACTTC.

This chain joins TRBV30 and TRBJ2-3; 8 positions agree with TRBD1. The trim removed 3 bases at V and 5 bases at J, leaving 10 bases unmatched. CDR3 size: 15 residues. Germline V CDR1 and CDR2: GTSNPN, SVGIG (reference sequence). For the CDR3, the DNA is TGTGCCTGGAGGGAGAGGACAGGGATTAAAGATACGCAGTATTTT. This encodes CAWRERTGIKDTQYF.

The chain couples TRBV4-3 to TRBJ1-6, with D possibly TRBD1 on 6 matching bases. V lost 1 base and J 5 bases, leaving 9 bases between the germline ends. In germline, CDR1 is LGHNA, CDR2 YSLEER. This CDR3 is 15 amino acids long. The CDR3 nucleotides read TGCGCCAGCAGCCAAGCAGCAGGGGATAATTCACCCCTCCACTTT. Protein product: CASSQAAGDNSPLHF.

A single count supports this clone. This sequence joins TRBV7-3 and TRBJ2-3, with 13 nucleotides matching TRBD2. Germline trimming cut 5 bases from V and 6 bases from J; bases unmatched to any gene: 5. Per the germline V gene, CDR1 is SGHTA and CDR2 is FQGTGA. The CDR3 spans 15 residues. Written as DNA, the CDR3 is TGTGCCAGCAGCACCGGGACTAGCGGGGAGGATACGCAGTATTTT. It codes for CASSTGTSGEDTQYF. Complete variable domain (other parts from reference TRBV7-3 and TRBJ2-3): GAGVSQTPSNKVTEKGKYVELRCDPISGHTALYWYRQSLGQGPEFLIYFQGTGAADDSGLPNDRFFAVRPEGSVSTLKIQRTERGDSAVYLCASSTGTSGEDTQYFGPGTRLTVL.

CDR3 amino acids: CASSTPRTSNTGELFF. The DNA for the CDR3 is TGTGCCAGCAGCACGCCTAGAACATCGAACACCGGGGAGCTGTTTTTT. The V and J genes are TRBV5-4 and TRBJ2-2; D unclear. The germline CDR1 and CDR2 sequences are SGHNT and YYREEE (reference sequence). This CDR3 spans 16 amino acids. Trimming removed 4 bases at V and 0 bases at J, with 13 bases between.

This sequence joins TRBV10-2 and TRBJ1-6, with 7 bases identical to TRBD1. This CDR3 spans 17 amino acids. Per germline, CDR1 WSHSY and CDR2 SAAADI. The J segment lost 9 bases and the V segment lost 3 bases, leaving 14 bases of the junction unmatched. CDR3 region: CASSDPAVTGRFSPLHF. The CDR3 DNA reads TGCGCCAGCAGTGACCCTGCGGTGACAGGGAGGTTTTCACCCCTCCACTTT.

The chain's CDR3 is CAWTPPGSGANVLTF. For the CDR3, the DNA is TGTGCCTGGACGCCCCCAGGCTCTGGGGCCAACGTCCTGACTTTC. The chain links TRBV30 to TRBJ2-6; D gene unclear. The CDR3 consists of 15 residues. Trimming cost V 4 bases and J 0 bases, with 10 bases left between them. Germline CDR1 and CDR2: GTSNPN and SVGIG (reference sequence).

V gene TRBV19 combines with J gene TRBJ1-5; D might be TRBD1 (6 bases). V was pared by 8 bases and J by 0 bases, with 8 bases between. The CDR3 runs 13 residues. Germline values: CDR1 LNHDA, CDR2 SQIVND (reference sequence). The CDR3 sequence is CASHRDSNQPQHF. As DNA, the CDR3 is TGTGCCAGTCACAGGGATAGCAATCAGCCCCAGCATTTT.

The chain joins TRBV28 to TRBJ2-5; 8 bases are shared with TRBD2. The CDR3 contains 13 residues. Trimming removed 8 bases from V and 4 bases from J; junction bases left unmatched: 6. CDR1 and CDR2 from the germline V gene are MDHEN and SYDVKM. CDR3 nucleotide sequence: TGTGCCAGCTCACGGGGGGGCCGAGAGACCCAGTACTTC. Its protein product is CASSRGGRETQYF.

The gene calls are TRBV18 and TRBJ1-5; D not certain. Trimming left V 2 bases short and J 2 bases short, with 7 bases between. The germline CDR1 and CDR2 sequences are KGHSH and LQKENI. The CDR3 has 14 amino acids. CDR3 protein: CASSPNAGNQPQHF. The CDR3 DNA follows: TGTGCCAGCTCACCAAACGCAGGCAATCAGCCCCAGCATTTT.

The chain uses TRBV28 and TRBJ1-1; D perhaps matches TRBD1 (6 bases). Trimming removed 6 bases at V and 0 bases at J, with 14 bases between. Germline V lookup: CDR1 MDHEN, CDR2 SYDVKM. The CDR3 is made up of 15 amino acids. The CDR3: CASSDSRGMNTEAFF. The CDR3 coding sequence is TGTGCCAGCAGCGATTCCAGGGGCATGAACACTGAAGCTTTCTTT.